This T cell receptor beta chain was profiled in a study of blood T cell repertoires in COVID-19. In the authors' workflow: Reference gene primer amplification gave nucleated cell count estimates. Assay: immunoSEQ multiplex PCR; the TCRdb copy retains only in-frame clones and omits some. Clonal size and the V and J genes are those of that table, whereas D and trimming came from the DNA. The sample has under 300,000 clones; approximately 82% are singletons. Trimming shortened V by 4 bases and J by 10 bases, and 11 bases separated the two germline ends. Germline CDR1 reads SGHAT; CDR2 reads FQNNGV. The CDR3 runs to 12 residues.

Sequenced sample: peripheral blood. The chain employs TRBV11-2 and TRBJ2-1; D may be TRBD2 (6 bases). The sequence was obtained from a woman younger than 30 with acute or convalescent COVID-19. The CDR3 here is CASSYSGGEQFF. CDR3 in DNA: TGTGCCAGCAGCTATAGCGGCGGAGAGCAGTTCTTC.